This is a list of T cell receptor beta chains from one sample in a study of T cell responses to AZD1222 COVID-19 vaccine. The method was immunoSEQ multiplex PCR; TCRdb's version includes in-frame clones alone and lacks a portion of them. The data contain 120,000 to 150,000 clones, 80% to 85% of them seen just once; the ten biggest clones take up roughly 4.5%. The source material was peripheral blood, sampled on day 0 of MenACWY control vaccination. The receptors derive from an adult in good health. The conserved cysteine and the conserved F or W are not part of the CDR3 here.

V gene,J gene,CDR3 protein
TRBV5-6,TRBJ2-7,ASSYLNQFSTYEQY
TRBV6-5,TRBJ1-2,ASSYKGYGYT
TRBV3-1/TRBV3-2,TRBJ1-1,ASSPWAQGRTEAF
TRBV28,TRBJ1-3,ASSSTQVLSGNTIY
TRBV19,TRBJ2-1,ASSLAGGVNEQF
TRBV10-3,TRBJ2-2,AISAAEGTEITGELF
TRBV5-4,TRBJ2-1,ASSSYKNSYNEQF
TRBV7-3,TRBJ2-5,ASSLTGRIPKETQY
TRBV5-1,TRBJ2-1,ASSGKGLQGQF
TRBV2,TRBJ1-6,ASSLGQENSPLH
TRBV5-4,TRBJ2-1,ASSPGGGLNNEQF
TRBV7-2,TRBJ1-5,ASSSTGGNQPQH
TRBV4-2,TRBJ1-2,ASSQAGTGYGYT
TRBV6-6,TRBJ1-6,ASSSTASDLH
TRBV6-5,TRBJ2-7,ASSLMEAYEQY
TRBV3-1/TRBV3-2,TRBJ2-2,ASSQGNSYGELF
TRBV18,TRBJ1-1,ASSPGANTEAF